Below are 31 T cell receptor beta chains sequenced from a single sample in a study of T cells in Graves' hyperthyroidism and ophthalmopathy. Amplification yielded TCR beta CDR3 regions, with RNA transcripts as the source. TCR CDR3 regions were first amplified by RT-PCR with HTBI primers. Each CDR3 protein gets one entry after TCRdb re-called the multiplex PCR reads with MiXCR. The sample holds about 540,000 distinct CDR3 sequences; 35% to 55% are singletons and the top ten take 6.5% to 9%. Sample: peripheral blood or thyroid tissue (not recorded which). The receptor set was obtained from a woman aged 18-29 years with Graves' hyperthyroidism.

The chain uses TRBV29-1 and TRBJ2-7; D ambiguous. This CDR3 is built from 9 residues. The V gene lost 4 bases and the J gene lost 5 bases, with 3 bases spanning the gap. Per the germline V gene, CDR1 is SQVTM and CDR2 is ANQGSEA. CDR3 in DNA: TGCAGCGTTGGGGACGAGCAGTACTTC. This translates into CSVGDEQYF.

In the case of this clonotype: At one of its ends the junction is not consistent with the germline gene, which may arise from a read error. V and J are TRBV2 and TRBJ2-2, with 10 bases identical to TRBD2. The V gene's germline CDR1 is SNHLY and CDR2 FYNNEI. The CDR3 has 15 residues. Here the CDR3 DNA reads TGTGCCACCAGTGAAGGCAGCGGGAGGGCCGGGGAGCTGTTTTTT. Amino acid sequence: CATSEGSGRAGELFF.

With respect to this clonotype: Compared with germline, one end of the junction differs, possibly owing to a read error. CDR3 in DNA: TGTGTCATCAGTGAGGGGACAGGTTACAATCAGCCCCAGCATTTT. As protein: CVISEGTGYNQPQHF. V usage is TRBV10-3 and J usage is TRBJ1-5, with 8 bases fitting TRBD1. Germline CDR1 and CDR2: ENHRY and SYGVKD. The CDR3 consists of 15 residues.

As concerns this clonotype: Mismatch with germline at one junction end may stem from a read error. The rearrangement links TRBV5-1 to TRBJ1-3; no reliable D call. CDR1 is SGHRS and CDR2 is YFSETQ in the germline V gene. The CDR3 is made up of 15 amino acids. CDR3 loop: CASSLEWTPGNTIYF. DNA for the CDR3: TGCGCCAGCAGCTTGGAATGGACCCCTGGCAACACCATATATTTT.

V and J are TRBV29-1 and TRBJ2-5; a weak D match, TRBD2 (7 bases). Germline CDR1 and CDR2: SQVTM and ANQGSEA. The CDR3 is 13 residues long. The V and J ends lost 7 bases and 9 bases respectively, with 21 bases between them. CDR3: CSAAEGGIQPQYF. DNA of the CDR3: TGCAGCGCTGCAGAGGGGGGGATTCAGCCCCAGTACTTC. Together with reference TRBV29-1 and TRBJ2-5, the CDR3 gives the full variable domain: SAVISQKPSRDICQRGTSLTIQCQVDSQVTMMFWYRQQPGQSLTLIATANQGSEATYESGFVIDKFPISRPNLTFSTLTVSNMSPEDSSIYLCSAAEGGIQPQYFGPGTRLLVL.

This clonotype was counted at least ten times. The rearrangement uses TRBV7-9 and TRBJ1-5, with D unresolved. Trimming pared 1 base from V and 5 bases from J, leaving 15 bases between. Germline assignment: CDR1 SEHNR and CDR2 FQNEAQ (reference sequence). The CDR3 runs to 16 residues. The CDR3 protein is CASSLGNGPRDQPQHF. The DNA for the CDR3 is TGTGCCAGCAGCTTAGGGAACGGACCCCGCGATCAGCCCCAGCATTTT.

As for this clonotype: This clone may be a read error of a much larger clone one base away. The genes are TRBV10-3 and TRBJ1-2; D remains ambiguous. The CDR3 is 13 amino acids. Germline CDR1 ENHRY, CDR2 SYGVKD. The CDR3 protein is CATSEQDNYGYTF. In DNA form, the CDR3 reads TGTGCCACCAGTGAGCAGGATAACTATGGCTACACCTTC.

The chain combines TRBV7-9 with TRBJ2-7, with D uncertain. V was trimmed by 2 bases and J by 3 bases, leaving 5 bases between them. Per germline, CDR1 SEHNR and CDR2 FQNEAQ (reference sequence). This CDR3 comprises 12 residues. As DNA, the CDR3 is TGTGCCAGCAGCTTATCCTACTACGAGCAGTACTTC. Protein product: CASSLSYYEQYF.

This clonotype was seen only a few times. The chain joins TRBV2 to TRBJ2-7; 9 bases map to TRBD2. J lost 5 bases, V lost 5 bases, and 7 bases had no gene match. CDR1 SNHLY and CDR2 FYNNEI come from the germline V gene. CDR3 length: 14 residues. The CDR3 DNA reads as TGTGCCAGCAGTTACAAGCGGGAGGACAACGAGCAGTACTTC. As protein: CASSYKREDNEQYF.

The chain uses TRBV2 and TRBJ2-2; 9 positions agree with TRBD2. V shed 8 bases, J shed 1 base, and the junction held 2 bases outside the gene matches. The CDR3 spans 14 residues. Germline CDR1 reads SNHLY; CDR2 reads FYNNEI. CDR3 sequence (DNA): TGTGCCAGCGTAGCGGGGGTGAACACCGGGGAGCTGTTTTTT. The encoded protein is CASVAGVNTGELFF.

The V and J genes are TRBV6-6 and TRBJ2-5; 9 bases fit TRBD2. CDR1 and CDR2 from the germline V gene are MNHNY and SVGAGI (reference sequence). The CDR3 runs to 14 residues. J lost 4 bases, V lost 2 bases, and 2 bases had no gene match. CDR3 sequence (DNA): TGTGCCAGCAGTTACCTAGCGGGATCAGAGACCCAGTACTTC. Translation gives CASSYLAGSETQYF.

The CDR3 DNA follows: TGTGCCAGCAGTGAAGACGGACAGGGTGGTGAAAAACTGTTTTTT. Translation: CASSEDGQGGEKLFF. This chain links TRBV2 with TRBJ1-4, with TRBD1 identical over 8 bases. V lost 1 base to trimming and J lost 7 bases; unmatched junction nucleotides: 5. CDR1 is SNHLY and CDR2 is FYNNEI in the germline V gene. This CDR3 region has 15 residues.

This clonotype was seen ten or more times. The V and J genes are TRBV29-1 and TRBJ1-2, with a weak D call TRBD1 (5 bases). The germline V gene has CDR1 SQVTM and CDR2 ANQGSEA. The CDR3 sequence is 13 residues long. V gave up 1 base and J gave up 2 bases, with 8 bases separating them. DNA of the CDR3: TGCAGCGTTGAAGGGGGACTGAACTATGGCTACACCTTC. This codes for CSVEGGLNYGYTF. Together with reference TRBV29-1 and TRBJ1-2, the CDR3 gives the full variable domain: SAVISQKPSRDICQRGTSLTIQCQVDSQVTMMFWYRQQPGQSLTLIATANQGSEATYESGFVIDKFPISRPNLTFSTLTVSNMSPEDSSIYLCSVEGGLNYGYTFGSGTRLTVV.

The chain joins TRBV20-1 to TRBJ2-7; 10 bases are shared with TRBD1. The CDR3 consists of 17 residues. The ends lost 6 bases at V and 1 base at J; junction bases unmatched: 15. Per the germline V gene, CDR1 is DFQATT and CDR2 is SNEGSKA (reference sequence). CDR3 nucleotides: TGCAGTGCCATGTCCGGGACAGGGGACAGGGGATCCTACGAGCAGTACTTC. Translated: CSAMSGTGDRGSYEQYF.

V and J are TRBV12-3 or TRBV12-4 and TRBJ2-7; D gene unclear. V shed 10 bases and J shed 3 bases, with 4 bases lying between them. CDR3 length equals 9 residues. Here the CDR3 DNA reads TGTGCCACCTACTACGAGCAGTACTTC. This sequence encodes CATYYEQYF.

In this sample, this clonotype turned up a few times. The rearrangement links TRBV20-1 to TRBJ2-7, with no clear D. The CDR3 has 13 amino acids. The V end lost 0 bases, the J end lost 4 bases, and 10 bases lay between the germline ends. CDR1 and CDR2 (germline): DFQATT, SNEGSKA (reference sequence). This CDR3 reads CSARDWGSYEQYF. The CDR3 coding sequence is TGCAGTGCTAGAGACTGGGGAAGTTACGAGCAGTACTTC.

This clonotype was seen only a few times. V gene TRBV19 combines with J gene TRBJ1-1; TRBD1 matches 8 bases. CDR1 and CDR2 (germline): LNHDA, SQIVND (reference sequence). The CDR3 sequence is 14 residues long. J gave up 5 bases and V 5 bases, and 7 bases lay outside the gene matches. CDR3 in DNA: TGTGCCAGTAGTGTGGACAGGGTTTGGACTGAAGCTTTCTTT. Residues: CASSVDRVWTEAFF.

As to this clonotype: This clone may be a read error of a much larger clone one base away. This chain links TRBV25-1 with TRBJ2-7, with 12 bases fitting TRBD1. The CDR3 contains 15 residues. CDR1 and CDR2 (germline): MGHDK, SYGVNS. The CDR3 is CASPYQPGTGGERYF. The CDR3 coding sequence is TGTGCCAGCCCCTACCAGCCAGGGACAGGGGGCGAGCGGTACTTC.

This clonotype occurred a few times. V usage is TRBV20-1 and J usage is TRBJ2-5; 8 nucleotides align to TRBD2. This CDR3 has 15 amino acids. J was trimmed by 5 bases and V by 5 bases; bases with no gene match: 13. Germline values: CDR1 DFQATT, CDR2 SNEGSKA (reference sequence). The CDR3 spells CSAAEKTSVGETQYF. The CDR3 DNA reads TGCAGTGCTGCCGAAAAGACTAGCGTCGGCGAGACCCAGTACTTC.

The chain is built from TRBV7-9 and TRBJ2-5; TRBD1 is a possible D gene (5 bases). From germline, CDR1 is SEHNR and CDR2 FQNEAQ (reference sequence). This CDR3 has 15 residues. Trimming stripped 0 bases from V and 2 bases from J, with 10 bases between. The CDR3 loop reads CASSLATVAQETQYF. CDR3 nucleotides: TGTGCCAGCAGCTTAGCGACAGTGGCGCAAGAGACCCAGTACTTC.

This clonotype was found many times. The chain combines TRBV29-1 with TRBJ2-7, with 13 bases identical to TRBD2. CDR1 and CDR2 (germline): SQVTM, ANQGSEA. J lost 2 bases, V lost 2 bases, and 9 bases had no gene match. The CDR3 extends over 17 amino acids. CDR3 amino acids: CSVEIGLAGDTPYEQYF. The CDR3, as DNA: TGCAGCGTTGAAATAGGACTAGCGGGAGATACCCCCTACGAGCAGTACTTC.

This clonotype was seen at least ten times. The CDR3 DNA follows: TGTGCCAGCAGTGAAATGGTATTGAACTATGGCTACACCTTC. Translated: CASSEMVLNYGYTF. The chain joins TRBV2 to TRBJ1-2, with unresolved D. V lost 2 bases, J lost 2 bases, and 9 bases lay in between. The germline V gene encodes CDR1 SNHLY and CDR2 FYNNEI. CDR3 length equals 14 residues.

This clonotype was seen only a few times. CDR3 DNA: TGTGCCAGCAGCTTAGATCGTGTTGGCGGAAGTCAGCCCCAGCATTTT. Its translation: CASSLDRVGGSQPQHF. The chain joins TRBV7-2 to TRBJ1-5; D remains unclear. The germline gives CDR1 SGHTA, CDR2 FQGNSA. The CDR3 loop spans 16 amino acids. V shed 1 base and J shed 6 bases, with 16 bases lying between them.

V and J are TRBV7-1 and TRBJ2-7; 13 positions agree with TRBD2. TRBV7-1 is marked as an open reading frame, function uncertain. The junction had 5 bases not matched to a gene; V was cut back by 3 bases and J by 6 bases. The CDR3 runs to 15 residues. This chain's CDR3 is CASSSPGTSGTEQYF. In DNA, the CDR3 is TGTGCCAGCAGCTCTCCCGGGACTAGCGGGACCGAGCAGTACTTC.

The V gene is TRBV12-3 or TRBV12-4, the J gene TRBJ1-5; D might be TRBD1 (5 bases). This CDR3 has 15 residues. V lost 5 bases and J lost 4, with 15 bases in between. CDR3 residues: CASSGIGTENQPQHF. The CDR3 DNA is TGTGCCAGCAGTGGAATAGGGACGGAAAATCAGCCCCAGCATTTT.

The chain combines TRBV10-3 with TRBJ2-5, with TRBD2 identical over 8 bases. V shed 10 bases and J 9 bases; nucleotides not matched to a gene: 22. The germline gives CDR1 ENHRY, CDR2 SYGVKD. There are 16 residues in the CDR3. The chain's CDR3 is CASSQVSGRAEEAQYF. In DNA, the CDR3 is TGTGCCAGCAGCCAAGTGTCCGGGAGGGCCGAGGAGGCCCAGTACTTC.

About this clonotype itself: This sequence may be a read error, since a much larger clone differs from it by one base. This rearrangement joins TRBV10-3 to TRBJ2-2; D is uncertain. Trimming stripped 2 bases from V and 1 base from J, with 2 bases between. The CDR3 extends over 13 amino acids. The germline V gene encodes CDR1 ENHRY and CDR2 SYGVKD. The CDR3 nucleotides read TGTGCCATCAGTGAGAGGAACACCGGGGAGCTGTTTTTT. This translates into CAISERNTGELFF.

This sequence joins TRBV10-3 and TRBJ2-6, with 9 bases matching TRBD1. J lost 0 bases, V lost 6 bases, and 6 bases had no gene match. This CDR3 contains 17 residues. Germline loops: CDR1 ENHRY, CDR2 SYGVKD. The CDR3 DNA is TGTGCCATCAGCACCGGGACAGGGATCTCTGGGGCCAACGTCCTGACTTTC. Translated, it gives CAISTGTGISGANVLTF.

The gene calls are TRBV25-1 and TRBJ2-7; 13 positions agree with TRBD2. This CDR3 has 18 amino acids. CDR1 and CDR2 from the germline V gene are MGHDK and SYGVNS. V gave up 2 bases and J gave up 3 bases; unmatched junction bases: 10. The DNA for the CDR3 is TGTGCCAGCAGTGAAGATTGGCCGGGACTAGCGGGGTTCTACGAGCAGTACTTC. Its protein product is CASSEDWPGLAGFYEQYF.

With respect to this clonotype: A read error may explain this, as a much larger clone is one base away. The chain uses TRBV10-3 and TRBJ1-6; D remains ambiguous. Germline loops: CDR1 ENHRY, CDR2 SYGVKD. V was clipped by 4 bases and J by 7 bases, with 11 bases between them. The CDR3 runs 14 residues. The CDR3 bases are TGTGCCATCAGTGTGGGTACTGAGAATTCACCCCTCCACTTT. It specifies CAISVGTENSPLHF.

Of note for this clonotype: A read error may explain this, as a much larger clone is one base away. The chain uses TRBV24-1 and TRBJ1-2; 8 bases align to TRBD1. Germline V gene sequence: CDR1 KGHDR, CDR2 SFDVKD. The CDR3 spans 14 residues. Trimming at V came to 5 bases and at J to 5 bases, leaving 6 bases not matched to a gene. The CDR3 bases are TGTGCCACCAGTGGCCGGGACAGGCCTTATGGCTACACCTTC. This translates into CATSGRDRPYGYTF.